A selection of T cell receptor beta chains follows, all from one sample in a study of blood T cell repertoires in COVID-19. Here immunoSEQ multiplex PCR was the method, and the copy in TCRdb shows in-frame clones only, minus some. The table includes roughly 260,000 clones, about nine tenths detected once. The specimen sequenced was PBMCs or T cells enriched from blood (not recorded which). These receptor sequences come from a young woman with acute COVID-19. Each CDR3 is given with its conserved first and last residue. Each record gives: J gene, V gene, clone size, D gene, CDR3 protein, CDR3 DNA. A D gene is named only where the DNA matches it firmly. Clone size is not always given. Where it is, it says once, few, many or a class for expanded clones.

TRBJ2-6	TRBV30	.	TRBD1	CAWSATGDSSGANVLTF	TGTGCCTGGAGTGCAACAGGGGACAGCTCTGGGGCCAACGTCCTGACTTTC
TRBJ1-5	TRBV3-1/TRBV3-2	.	.	CASSQGAGSNQPQHF	TGTGCCAGCAGCCAAGGGGCTGGTAGCAATCAGCCCCAGCATTTT
TRBJ1-2	TRBV6-2/TRBV6-3	.	TRBD1	CASSYAGTGGLWTF	TGTGCCAGCAGTTACGCAGGGACAGGGGGTCTGTGGACCTTC
TRBJ1-1	TRBV5-1	.	.	CASSGRDTNTEAFF	TGCGCCAGCAGCGGCCGGGACACGAACACTGAAGCTTTCTTT
TRBJ2-1	TRBV28	.	TRBD1	CASRLTGVEQFF	TGTGCCAGCAGACTGACAGGGGTGGAGCAGTTCTTC
TRBJ2-7	TRBV4-1	.	.	CASSQDGLEQYF	TGCGCCAGCAGCCAAGATGGACTGGAGCAGTACTTC
TRBJ1-1	TRBV11-3	.	.	CASSSPEGETEAFF	TGTGCCAGCAGCTCCCCGGAAGGAGAGACTGAAGCTTTCTTT
TRBJ1-2	TRBV11-2	.	TRBD1	CASSPPGQGRLVGYTF	TGTGCCAGCAGCCCCCCGGGACAGGGTCGGTTGGTTGGCTACACCTTC
TRBJ2-1	TRBV10-1	few	TRBD2	CASSSSGDLKGTSLNEQFF	TGCGCCAGCAGCTCGAGCGGGGACCTTAAGGGTACAAGCCTCAATGAGCAGTTCTTC
TRBJ2-7	TRBV29-1	.	.	CSVETVQDYEQYF	TGCAGCGTTGAAACGGTCCAGGACTACGAGCAGTACTTC
TRBJ1-5	TRBV19	.	TRBD1	CASSKTGSQPQHF	TGTGCCAGTAGTAAGACAGGGAGCCAGCCCCAGCATTTT
TRBJ1-4	TRBV18	.	.	CASSPQAGNEEKLFF	TGTGCCAGCTCACCACAAGCGGGTAACGAAGAAAAACTGTTTTTT